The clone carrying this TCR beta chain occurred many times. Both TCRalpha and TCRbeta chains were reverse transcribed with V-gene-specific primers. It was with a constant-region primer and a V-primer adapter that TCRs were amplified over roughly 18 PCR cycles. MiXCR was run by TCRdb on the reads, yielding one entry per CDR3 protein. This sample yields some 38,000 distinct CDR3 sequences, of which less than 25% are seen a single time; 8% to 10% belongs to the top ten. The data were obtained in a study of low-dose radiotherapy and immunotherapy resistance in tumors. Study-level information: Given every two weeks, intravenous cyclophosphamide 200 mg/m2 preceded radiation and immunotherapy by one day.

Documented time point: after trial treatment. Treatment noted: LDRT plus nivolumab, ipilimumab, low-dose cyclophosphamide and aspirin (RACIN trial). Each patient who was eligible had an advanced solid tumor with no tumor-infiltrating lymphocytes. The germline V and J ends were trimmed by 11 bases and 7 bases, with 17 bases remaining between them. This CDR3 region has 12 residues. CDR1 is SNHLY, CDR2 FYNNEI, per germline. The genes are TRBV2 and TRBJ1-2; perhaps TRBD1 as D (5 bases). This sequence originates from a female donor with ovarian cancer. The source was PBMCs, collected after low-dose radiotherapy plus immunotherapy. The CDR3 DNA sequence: TGTGCCTGGGGGAACGGAGGCGGTGGCTACACCTTC. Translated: CAWGNGGGGYTF.